A single sample gave rise to the 24 T cell receptor beta chains below, sequenced in a study of cytomegalovirus exposure and HLA in healthy donors. PCR primers comprised 60 Vbeta and 13 Jbeta primers. The table came from immunoSEQ multiplex PCR; TCRdb's copy has only in-frame clones and leaves some out. This sample has 150,000 or so clones; roughly 79% occur once, and the top ten carry roughly 0.7%. Source material: PBMCs. The source of these receptors is a male donor in good health and CMV-seronegative.

The rearrangement uses TRBV29-1 and TRBJ1-6; 7 bases are a match to TRBD1. J gave up 9 bases and V 5 bases, and 22 bases lay outside the gene matches. This CDR3 contains 18 residues. Germline V gene sequence: CDR1 SQVTM, CDR2 ANQGSEA. CDR3 nucleotides: TGCAGCGTTTGTGGATACAGGGAGGCCCAGGGGGGCGGTTCACCCCTCCACTTT. Translated: CSVCGYREAQGGGSPLHF.

The chain uses TRBV7-6 and TRBJ2-1, with D perhaps TRBD2 (6 bases). CDR3 size: 15 residues. Trimming took off 8 bases at V and 2 bases at J, with 16 bases between the two ends. Germline lookup yields CDR1 SGHVS and CDR2 FNYEAQ. CDR3 sequence reads: CASSRAGGTYNEQFF. For the CDR3, the DNA is TGTGCCAGCTCAAGGGCTGGGGGGACCTACAATGAGCAGTTCTTC.

The chain combines TRBV4-1 with TRBJ1-2, with D uncertain. CDR3 length equals 13 residues. V lost 1 base and J lost 4, with 7 bases in between. The germline V gene encodes CDR1 MGHRA and CDR2 YSYEKL. The CDR3 DNA sequence: TGCGCCAGCAGCCAAGGGGCAGCCTATGGCTACACCTTC. This codes for CASSQGAAYGYTF.

This clone was seen more than once but under ten times. This chain connects TRBV27 to TRBJ1-1; D is unresolved. The CDR3 sequence is 14 residues long. Per germline, CDR1 MNHEY and CDR2 SMNVEV (reference sequence). Trimming took 3 bases from V and 1 from J, leaving 9 bases between them. The CDR3 protein is CASSFGSGNTEAFF. CDR3 bases: TGTGCCAGCAGTTTCGGCAGCGGGAACACTGAAGCTTTCTTT.

The rearrangement links TRBV4-3 to TRBJ2-1; 10 nucleotides align to TRBD2. Germline assignment: CDR1 LGHNA and CDR2 YSLEER. CDR3 length: 16 residues. V lost 1 base to trimming and J lost 7 bases; unmatched junction nucleotides: 7. CDR3 amino acids: CASSQGAGGPGNEQFF. The CDR3, as DNA: TGCGCCAGCAGCCAAGGAGCGGGAGGGCCTGGTAATGAGCAGTTCTTC.

This chain links TRBV7-2 with TRBJ2-1; D possibly corresponds to TRBD2 (5 bases). Germline values: CDR1 SGHTA, CDR2 FQGNSA. CDR3 length equals 15 residues. Trimming took off 1 base at V and 6 bases at J, with 13 bases between the two ends. CDR3 protein: CASSLGLVGVNEQFF. The CDR3, as DNA: TGTGCCAGCAGCTTAGGGTTAGTCGGGGTCAATGAGCAGTTCTTC.

This chain joins TRBV5-4 and TRBJ2-7; 9 bases align to TRBD2. The CDR3 loop spans 15 amino acids. J lost 3 bases, V lost 0 bases, and 4 bases had no gene match. In germline, CDR1 is SGHNT, CDR2 YYREEE (reference sequence). The CDR3, as DNA: TGTGCCAGCAGCTTGGGAGCGGGAGGCCGCTACGAGCAGTACTTC. Translating it yields CASSLGAGGRYEQYF.

The rearrangement joins TRBV9 to TRBJ1-3; TRBD1 is a possible D gene (5 bases). CDR3 length equals 16 residues. Per the germline V gene, CDR1 is SGDLS and CDR2 is YYNGEE. With 2 bases removed from V and 0 bases from J, the gap between germline ends came to 12 bases. The CDR3 loop reads CASSVYTGGSGNTIYF. DNA for the CDR3: TGTGCCAGCAGCGTCTACACCGGGGGCTCTGGAAACACCATATATTTT.

The rearrangement uses TRBV19 and TRBJ2-5; 8 bases map to TRBD2. The CDR3 loop spans 14 amino acids. The V and J ends lost 6 bases and 5 bases, in that order; junction bases with no gene match: 8. CDR1 is LNHDA, CDR2 SQIVND, per germline (reference sequence). The CDR3 nucleotides read TGTGCCAGTAGCGGGAGGGCCCTCGGGGAGACCCAGTACTTC. Residues: CASSGRALGETQYF.

This sequence joins TRBV2 and TRBJ2-5; 12 bases line up with TRBD2. The CDR3 runs to 15 residues. The V gene's germline CDR1 is SNHLY and CDR2 FYNNEI. The ends lost 4 bases at V and 3 bases at J; junction bases unmatched: 3. The DNA for the CDR3 is TGTGCCAGCAGTGGCCGACTAGCGGGAGAAGAGACCCAGTACTTC. This encodes CASSGRLAGEETQYF. Using reference TRBV2 and TRBJ2-5 for the parts outside the CDR3, the full variable domain is EPEVTQTPSHQVTQMGQEVILRCVPISNHLYFYWYRQILGQKVEFLVSFYNNEISEKSEIFDDQFSVERPDGSNFTLKIRSTKLEDSAMYFCASSGRLAGEETQYFGPGTRLLVL.

V usage is TRBV28 and J usage is TRBJ1-3, with unresolved D. The CDR3 loop spans 14 amino acids. The ends were cut back, 8 bases at V and 0 bases at J, with 11 bases in the middle. Germline CDR1 and CDR2: MDHEN and SYDVKM. The CDR3 bases are TGTGCCAGCGGCTCACCATTCTCTGGAAACACCATATATTTT. It codes for CASGSPFSGNTIYF.

The chain links TRBV5-1 to TRBJ2-1, with 9 bases aligning to TRBD1. The germline V gene encodes CDR1 SGHRS and CDR2 YFSETQ. V lost 0 bases, J lost 4 bases, and 5 bases stayed unmatched. The CDR3 covers 16 residues. The DNA for the CDR3 is TGCGCCAGCAGCTTGGATGCCGGGACAGGGTACAATGAGCAGTTCTTC. Amino acid sequence: CASSLDAGTGYNEQFF.

This chain links TRBV29-1 with TRBJ1-1; D is unclear. Germline lookup yields CDR1 SQVTM and CDR2 ANQGSEA. V dropped 7 bases and J dropped 0 bases, with 12 bases sitting between them. The CDR3 spans 13 residues. This CDR3 reads CSASGRMNTEAFF. The CDR3 bases are TGCAGCGCCTCGGGGAGGATGAACACTGAAGCTTTCTTT.

The J gene is TRBJ2-1, the V gene TRBV4-3; 8 bases align to TRBD2. The J segment lost 3 bases and the V segment lost 0 bases, leaving 1 base of the junction unmatched. There are 15 residues in the CDR3. The V gene's germline CDR1 is LGHNA and CDR2 YSLEER. The CDR3, as DNA: TGCGCCAGCAGCCAAGAAGCGGGGGTCTACAATGAGCAGTTCTTC. This gives the protein CASSQEAGVYNEQFF.

This chain joins TRBV5-4 and TRBJ1-1; TRBD1 matches 8 bases. The J segment lost 0 bases and the V segment lost 4 bases, leaving 5 bases of the junction unmatched. This CDR3 region has 15 residues. The V gene's germline CDR1 is SGHNT and CDR2 YYREEE (reference sequence). CDR3 region: CASSQGQAMNTEAFF. The CDR3 bases are TGTGCCAGCAGCCAGGGACAGGCCATGAACACTGAAGCTTTCTTT.

The chain uses TRBV4-2 and TRBJ1-6; the match to TRBD1 covers 7 bases. The CDR3 extends over 17 amino acids. Looked up from germline, CDR1 is LGHNA and CDR2 is YNFKEQ. The junction had 7 bases not matched to a gene; V was cut back by 0 bases and J by 5 bases. The CDR3 spells CASSQEKTGFHNSPLHF. Here the CDR3 DNA reads TGTGCCAGCAGCCAAGAGAAGACAGGGTTCCATAATTCACCCCTCCACTTT.

The chain has TRBV7-9 and TRBJ1-3; no firm D call. The CDR3 is 15 residues long. V was cut by 1 base and J by 5 bases, with 12 bases left in between. Germline CDR1 reads SEHNR; CDR2 reads FQNEAQ (reference sequence). The CDR3 here is CASSLEAPGRNTIYF. CDR3 DNA sequence: TGTGCCAGCAGCTTAGAGGCTCCGGGGAGAAACACCATATATTTT.

This clone has only one observation. The V and J genes are TRBV27 and TRBJ2-3, with D maybe TRBD1 (5 bases). CDR3 length equals 16 residues. The ends were cut back, 6 bases at V and 1 base at J, with 17 bases in the middle. CDR1 MNHEY and CDR2 SMNVEV come from the germline V gene (reference sequence). CDR3 loop: CASSHWGRDRTDTQYF. The CDR3 region has the DNA TGTGCCAGCAGCCACTGGGGCAGGGATCGCACAGATACGCAGTATTTT.

This sequence joins TRBV15 and TRBJ2-7; D gene unclear. V was cut by 0 bases and J by 4 bases, with 4 bases left in between. The CDR3 totals 12 residues. From germline, CDR1 is LNHNV and CDR2 YYDKDF (reference sequence). The CDR3 region has the DNA TGTGCCACCAGCAGAGACTCTTACGAGCAGTACTTC. It is translated as CATSRDSYEQYF.

CDR3 DNA: TGTGCCAGCAGTGACAGGACTAGCGGGCCCTACGAGCAGTACTTC. The encoded protein is CASSDRTSGPYEQYF. This chain connects TRBV2 to TRBJ2-7; 11 positions agree with TRBD2. This CDR3 region has 15 residues. Germline CDR1 SNHLY, CDR2 FYNNEI. The V and J ends lost 3 bases and 2 bases, in that order; junction bases with no gene match: 3. Combining the CDR3 with reference TRBV2 and TRBJ2-7 gives the whole variable domain EPEVTQTPSHQVTQMGQEVILRCVPISNHLYFYWYRQILGQKVEFLVSFYNNEISEKSEIFDDQFSVERPDGSNFTLKIRSTKLEDSAMYFCASSDRTSGPYEQYFGPGTRLTVT.

The rearrangement joins TRBV6-9 to TRBJ2-7; TRBD1 might be the D (6 bases). The CDR3 covers 15 residues. The V end lost 1 base, the J end lost 5 bases, and 15 bases lay between the germline ends. CDR1 and CDR2 from the germline V gene are MNHGY and SVAAGI. This chain's CDR3 is CASSYYRGSYDEQYF. The CDR3 nucleotides read TGTGCCAGCAGTTATTATAGGGGGAGTTACGACGAGCAGTACTTC.

This clone was seen only a few times. The CDR3 sequence: CASSPGLAGGLETQYF. In DNA, the CDR3 is TGTGCCAGCAGCCCCGGACTAGCGGGGGGGCTTGAGACCCAGTACTTC. The chain combines TRBV7-9 with TRBJ2-5, with TRBD2 matching over 15 bases. Per the germline V gene, CDR1 is SEHNR and CDR2 is FQNEAQ (reference sequence). V was clipped by 5 bases and J by 5 bases; unmatched bases: 6. This CDR3 contains 16 residues.

This clone appeared a few times. This chain joins TRBV2 and TRBJ1-4; TRBD1 aligns across 9 bases. The CDR3 is 15 amino acids. Germline assignment: CDR1 SNHLY and CDR2 FYNNEI. V gave up 6 bases and J gave up 3 bases; unmatched junction bases: 5. CDR3 in amino acids: CASSVGQGSNEKLFF. In DNA, the CDR3 is TGTGCCAGCAGCGTAGGACAGGGGTCTAATGAAAAACTGTTTTTT.

This chain's CDR3 is CASRVDRVKAEAFF. CDR3 nucleotides: TGTGCCAGTAGGGTGGACAGGGTGAAAGCTGAAGCTTTCTTT. The chain carries TRBV19 and TRBJ1-1; 8 bases match TRBD1. The CDR3 totals 14 residues. The junction had 9 bases not matched to a gene; V was cut back by 6 bases and J by 6 bases. Germline-derived CDR1 and CDR2 are LNHDA and SQIVND (reference sequence).